This T cell receptor (beta chain) is from a study of blood T cells in healthy people across ages. It was with a sample-barcoded 5' primer and a J-beta primer mix that a second PCR of about 6 to 12 cycles was run. Paired-end reads containing CDR3 totaled no fewer than 2.5 million for each sample. TCRdb re-analysed the 5' RACE reads in MiXCR, keeping a single row per CDR3 protein. The data contain hundreds of thousands of distinct CDR3 sequences, more than 20% of them seen just once; the ten biggest clones take up under 10%. The germline CDR1 and CDR2 sequences are SGHRS and YFSETQ. The CDR3 length is 15 residues. This sample also appeared in a second study, on T cells of mothers and their children.

The sequenced sample consisted of blood. The rearrangement joins TRBV5-1 to TRBJ2-5; the D call may be TRBD1 or TRBD2 (5 bases each). The J call is uncertain, as TRBJ2-1 better fits the DNA end. The TCR originated in a boy younger than 18 in good health. The CDR3 loop reads CASSLARDGANEQFF. The DNA of the CDR3 is TGCGCCAGCAGCTTGGCCCGGGACGGGGCGAATGAGCAGTTCTTC.